This T cell receptor (beta chain) was captured in a study of T-cell memory formation after mild COVID-19. Turning to this clonotype: Its antigen is not known.

Findings and caveats of the study: Some clones that responded turned up in pre-infection memory, which suggests that cross-reactive memory joined in. Chiefly within CM and EM were the contracting CD4+ clones; CD8+ ones were within EMRA.

Via MiXCR, TCRdb re-called the 5' RACE reads, giving one row per CDR3 protein. The sample has 150,000 to 200,000 distinct CDR3 sequences; roughly 31% are singletons. The CDR3 is made up of 16 amino acids. Germline values: CDR1 MNHEY, CDR2 SVGAGI. The V segment lost 5 bases and the J segment 1 base; nucleotides outside the gene matches: 9. This receptor was identified in an adult woman who had mild COVID-19 (a few samples of this study predate the infection). Cell type and time point are not known. The sequenced sample was PBMCs or a T cell subset sorted from them (not recorded which). This sequence joins TRBV6-5 and TRBJ1-1; 8 nucleotides line up with TRBD1. CDR3 loop: CASSLIRQGWNTEAFF. CDR3 DNA: TGTGCCAGCAGTCTAATTCGACAGGGGTGGAACACTGAAGCTTTCTTT.